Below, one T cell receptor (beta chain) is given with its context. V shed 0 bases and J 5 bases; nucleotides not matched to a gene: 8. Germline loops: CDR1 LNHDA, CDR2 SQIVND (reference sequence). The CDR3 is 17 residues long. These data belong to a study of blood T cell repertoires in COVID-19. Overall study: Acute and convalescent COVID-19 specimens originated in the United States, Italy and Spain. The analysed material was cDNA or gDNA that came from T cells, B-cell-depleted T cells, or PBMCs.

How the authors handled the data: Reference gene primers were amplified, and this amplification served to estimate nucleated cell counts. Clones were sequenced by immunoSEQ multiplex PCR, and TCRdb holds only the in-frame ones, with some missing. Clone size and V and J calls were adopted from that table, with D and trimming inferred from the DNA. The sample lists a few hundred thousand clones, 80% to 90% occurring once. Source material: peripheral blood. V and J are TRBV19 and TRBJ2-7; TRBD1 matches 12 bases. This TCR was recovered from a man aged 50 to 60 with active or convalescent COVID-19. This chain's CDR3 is CASSIDLGTGGDHEQYF. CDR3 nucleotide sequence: TGTGCCAGTAGTATAGATCTCGGGACAGGGGGCGACCACGAGCAGTACTTC. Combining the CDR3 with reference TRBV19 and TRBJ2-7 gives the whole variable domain DGGITQSPKYLFRKEGQNVTLSCEQNLNHDAMYWYRQDPGQGLRLIYYSQIVNDFQKGDIAEGYSVSREKKESFPLTVTSAQKNPTAFYLCASSIDLGTGGDHEQYFGPGTRLTVT.